This T cell receptor (beta chain) comes out of a study of Graves' ophthalmopathy and Graves' hyperthyroidism. In its sample, this clonotype was seen many times. Its antigen is unidentified. Amplification of TCR beta CDR3 regions used RNA transcripts. First-round RT-PCR relied on HTBI primers, and a second-round multiplex PCR came next. TCRdb reprocessed the multiplex PCR reads via MiXCR and lists one record per CDR3 protein. The table has under 800,000 distinct CDR3 sequences, 20% to 25% seen once; the top ten hold around 7%. Findings and caveats of the study: The blood repertoire also included most expanded thyroid clonotypes above 0.001 frequency.

Germline values: CDR1 MDHEN, CDR2 SYDVKM. The V gene lost 3 bases and the J gene lost 7 bases, with 16 bases spanning the gap. The CDR3 length is 16 residues. This TCR derives from a woman aged 18-35 years with stable Graves' hyperthyroidism. Some clones in this sample may be carry-over from other donors' samples. The chain is built from TRBV28 and TRBJ1-6; maybe TRBD1 (5 bases). Specimen: peripheral blood. CDR3 residues: CASSFRGRGPNSPLHF. The CDR3 region has the DNA TGTGCCAGCAGTTTTAGGGGACGAGGCCCCAATTCACCCCTCCACTTT.